Listed here are 22 T cell receptor beta chains from one sample, sequenced in a study of blood T cell repertoires in COVID-19. Sequencing used immunoSEQ multiplex PCR; TCRdb keeps in-frame clones, though not all of them. This table holds fewer than 45,000 clones, 65% to 80% found once. Sample: peripheral blood. The receptors stem from a man aged 60 to 75 with active COVID-19.

The chain joins TRBV7-2 to TRBJ1-4, with 7 bases fitting TRBD1. Germline V gene data show CDR1 as SGHTA and CDR2 as FQGNSA. This CDR3 has 15 amino acids. The ends lost 10 bases at V and 0 bases at J; junction bases unmatched: 8. The CDR3 DNA reads as TGTGCCACCAGGACAGGTCTCGCAACTAATGAAAAACTGTTTTTT. As protein: CATRTGLATNEKLFF.

The J gene is TRBJ2-1, the V gene TRBV24-1; D call uncertain. In germline, CDR1 is KGHDR, CDR2 SFDVKD. CDR3 length: 16 residues. Trimming cost V 0 bases and J 0 bases, with 8 bases left between them. CDR3 sequence reads: CATSDLSPSSYNEQFF. In nucleotides, the CDR3 is TGTGCCACCAGTGATTTGTCCCCGAGCTCCTACAATGAGCAGTTCTTC.

This clone was detected a few times. V usage is TRBV18 and J usage is TRBJ2-7; TRBD1 might be the D (7 bases). The germline V gene has CDR1 KGHSH and CDR2 LQKENI. CDR3 length equals 15 residues. V was pared by 6 bases and J by 0 bases, with 15 bases between. CDR3 loop: CASSLAGGSSYEQYF. The CDR3 region has the DNA TGTGCCAGCTCGCTAGCAGGGGGGAGCTCCTACGAGCAGTACTTC.

The gene calls are TRBV29-1 and TRBJ2-3; 8 bases map to TRBD1. The germline CDR1 and CDR2 sequences are SQVTM and ANQGSEA. This CDR3 spans 14 amino acids. The V and J ends lost 8 bases and 0 bases, in that order; junction bases with no gene match: 7. The CDR3 DNA sequence: TGCAGCACTCGGACAGGGCTAAGCACAGATACGCAGTATTTT. This encodes CSTRTGLSTDTQYF.

The chain carries TRBV18 and TRBJ2-3, with TRBD2 matching 13 bases. The germline V gene has CDR1 KGHSH and CDR2 LQKENI. The CDR3 consists of 16 residues. J was trimmed by 7 bases and V by 5 bases; bases with no gene match: 9. The CDR3 region has the DNA TGTGCCAGCTCAGCCCTACTAGCGGGAGGGAAAAATACGCAGTATTTT. Amino acid sequence: CASSALLAGGKNTQYF.

In its sample, this clone was seen a few times. The J gene is TRBJ2-7, the V gene TRBV13; 10 bases are a match to TRBD2. Trimming cost V 4 bases and J 5 bases; bases outside gene matches: 11. CDR1 and CDR2 (germline): PRHDT, FYEKMQ (reference sequence). The CDR3 is 16 amino acids. The chain's CDR3 is CASSSPSAGGLHEQYF. The CDR3 nucleotides are TGTGCCAGCAGCTCCCCCTCAGCGGGGGGGCTCCACGAGCAGTACTTC.

V and J are TRBV6-6 and TRBJ1-5; the match to TRBD1 covers 8 bases. Trimming at V came to 6 bases and at J to 5 bases, leaving 9 bases not matched to a gene. CDR1 is MNHNY, CDR2 SVGAGI, per germline (reference sequence). The CDR3 is 15 amino acids. CDR3 nucleotide sequence: TGTGCCAGCAGCCAATCAGGACAGGGCTATCAGCCCCAGCATTTT. Encoded protein: CASSQSGQGYQPQHF.

This chain joins TRBV29-1 and TRBJ2-7, with TRBD1 as a possible D gene (6 bases). The CDR3 runs to 12 residues. Trimming took off 5 bases at V and 3 bases at J, with 11 bases between the two ends. The V gene's germline CDR1 is SQVTM and CDR2 ANQGSEA. CDR3 sequence: CSVRGQIYEQYF. CDR3 bases: TGCAGCGTTCGAGGACAGATCTACGAGCAGTACTTC.

This clone was found once. The chain recombines TRBV19 with TRBJ2-7; 7 bases match TRBD2. This CDR3 comprises 15 residues. From germline, CDR1 is LNHDA and CDR2 SQIVND (reference sequence). The V segment lost 7 bases and the J segment 0 bases; nucleotides outside the gene matches: 9. The DNA for the CDR3 is TGTGCCAGTAACCGCAGCGGGGTGGACTCCTACGAGCAGTACTTC. The encoded protein is CASNRSGVDSYEQYF.

The chain couples TRBV5-6 to TRBJ1-2; no clear D. CDR1 and CDR2 from the germline V gene are SGHDT and YYEEEE. The CDR3 runs to 12 residues. V dropped 9 bases and J dropped 0 bases, with 9 bases sitting between them. The CDR3 DNA reads as TGTGCCACCGGGTCCTCTAACTATGGCTACACCTTC. It specifies CATGSSNYGYTF.

The CDR3 coding sequence is TGTGCCAGTGGCCCAGGGGGTAGCATGAACACTGAAGCTTTCTTT. It translates to CASGPGGSMNTEAFF. V is TRBV5-4 and J is TRBJ1-1, with 7 positions matching TRBD1. CDR3 length: 15 residues. With V trimmed by 8 bases and J by 0 bases, 10 bases remained unmatched. Germline CDR1 SGHNT, CDR2 YYREEE (reference sequence).

The CDR3 reads CASSLSRGRDETQYF. Here the CDR3 DNA reads TGCGCCAGCAGCTTGAGCAGGGGGCGCGATGAGACCCAGTACTTC. The J gene is TRBJ2-5, the V gene TRBV5-1; TRBD1 agrees at 8 bases. Trimming took 1 base from V and 5 from J; bases not matched to a gene: 7. Germline V gene sequence: CDR1 SGHRS, CDR2 YFSETQ. This CDR3 spans 15 amino acids.

The chain employs TRBV6-6 and TRBJ2-4, with 14 positions matching TRBD2. From germline, CDR1 is MNHNY and CDR2 SVGAGI (reference sequence). CDR3 length: 14 residues. Trimming at V came to 6 bases and at J to 15 bases, leaving 10 bases not matched to a gene. The CDR3 coding sequence is TGTGCCAGCAGCCAAGGGACTAGCGGGGGAATAGGGTACTTC. It codes for CASSQGTSGGIGYF.

This clone was counted a single time. The chain recombines TRBV4-3 with TRBJ2-1; 12 bases are shared with TRBD2. The CDR3 contains 20 residues. CDR1 LGHNA and CDR2 YSLEER come from the germline V gene. V shed 3 bases and J 4 bases; nucleotides not matched to a gene: 16. DNA for the CDR3: TGCGCCAGCAGCCAGCGCCCCCGGCTAGCGGGGGGGCCAACTTACAATGAGCAGTTCTTC. Protein sequence: CASSQRPRLAGGPTYNEQFF.

The V and J genes are TRBV5-8 and TRBJ1-5; 7 nucleotides match TRBD1. The trim removed 5 bases at V and 7 bases at J, leaving 12 bases unmatched. Germline V CDR1 and CDR2: SGHTS, YDEGEE. This CDR3 region has 15 residues. In DNA, the CDR3 is TGTGCCAGCAGTGCCCGGACAGGCTGGACCCAGCCCCAGCATTTT. Translating it yields CASSARTGWTQPQHF.

The chain has TRBV10-3 and TRBJ2-2; TRBD2 aligns across 13 bases. The CDR3 loop spans 15 amino acids. J was trimmed by 6 bases and V by 4 bases; bases with no gene match: 2. Germline CDR1 reads ENHRY; CDR2 reads SYGVKD. CDR3 in DNA: TGTGCCATCAGTGGGGGACTAGCGGGACCCGGGGAGCTGTTTTTT. It is translated as CAISGGLAGPGELFF.

The chain has TRBV24-1 and TRBJ1-1; perhaps TRBD1 as D (5 bases). This CDR3 spans 12 amino acids. V was cut by 0 bases and J by 9 bases, with 7 bases left in between. CDR1 KGHDR and CDR2 SFDVKD come from the germline V gene. The chain's CDR3 is CATSDLAGKAFF. In DNA, the CDR3 is TGTGCCACCAGTGATTTGGCAGGGAAAGCTTTCTTT.

CDR3 region: CASLSTGIDTQYF. The CDR3 DNA is TGTGCCAGCCTTAGTACAGGAATAGATACGCAGTATTTT. The chain combines TRBV12-3 or TRBV12-4 with TRBJ2-3, with TRBD1 as a possible D gene (5 bases). The CDR3 has 13 amino acids. Trimming pared 8 bases from V and 5 bases from J, leaving 14 bases between.

This clone was counted a single time. The rearrangement uses TRBV19 and TRBJ1-2; D is unresolved. With 6 bases removed from V and 2 bases from J, the gap between germline ends came to 10 bases. This CDR3 has 13 residues. The germline CDR1 and CDR2 sequences are LNHDA and SQIVND (reference sequence). The CDR3 sequence: CASRYGRNYGYTF. CDR3 DNA sequence: TGTGCCAGTAGATACGGCAGGAACTATGGCTACACCTTC.

On this clone itself: At one end the junction does not follow the germline gene, possibly because of a read error. The rearrangement links TRBV2 to TRBJ2-7; a weak D match, TRBD1 (6 bases). The germline V gene has CDR1 SNHLY and CDR2 FYNNEI. This CDR3 spans 12 amino acids. The CDR3 spells CASRDSLSSWNF. DNA of the CDR3: TGTGCCAGCAGGGACAGCCTTTCCTCGTGGAACTTC. Drawing the rest from reference TRBV2 and TRBJ2-7, the complete variable domain is EPEVTQTPSHQVTQMGQEVILRCVPISNHLYFYWYRQILGQKVEFLVSFYNNEISEKSEIFDDQFSVERPDGSNFTLKIRSTKLEDSAMYFCASRDSLSSWNFGPGTRLTVT.

This clone has a single count. The CDR3 nucleotides are TGTGCCAGTAGTATAGCCCAGGGGCGTCGCGAGCAGTACTTC. Its translation is CASSIAQGRREQYF. The V and J genes are TRBV19 and TRBJ2-7, with a weak D call TRBD1 (6 bases). V lost 1 base to trimming and J lost 6 bases, with 13 bases between them. The CDR3 spans 14 residues. The germline V gene has CDR1 LNHDA and CDR2 SQIVND (reference sequence). The entire variable domain, with the rest obtained from reference TRBV19 and TRBJ2-7, is as follows: DGGITQSPKYLFRKEGQNVTLSCEQNLNHDAMYWYRQDPGQGLRLIYYSQIVNDFQKGDIAEGYSVSREKKESFPLTVTSAQKNPTAFYLCASSIAQGRREQYFGPGTRLTVT.

This chain's CDR3 is CASSETRTGGGYTF. The CDR3 DNA reads TGTGCCAGCAGTGAGACGCGGACAGGGGGTGGCTACACCTTC. The chain has TRBV2 and TRBJ1-2, with 10 bases that match TRBD1. This CDR3 is 14 amino acids long. The junction had 5 bases not matched to a gene; V was cut back by 3 bases and J by 7 bases. Germline V gene sequence: CDR1 SNHLY, CDR2 FYNNEI.